This TCR beta chain is drawn from a study of blood T cells in healthy people across ages. Notes on the study in general: Possibly, changes in expanded clonotypes were confounded because donor CMV status was unknown. It was not possible, with unsorted PBMCs, to conclusively compare naive and antigen-experienced cells. When one million T cells were used, diversity estimates were thought to be underestimates.

The second PCR ran about 6 to 12 cycles with a sample-barcoded 5' primer and J-beta primers. Each cDNA molecule carried a tag from a template-switch adaptor that contained 12 random nucleotides. One entry per CDR3 protein, called by TCRdb with MiXCR from the 5' RACE reads. The sample includes 630,000 or so distinct CDR3 sequences, approximately 31% of them seen just once. V was pared by 1 base and J by 0 bases, with 10 bases of the junction left unmatched. Per the germline V gene, CDR1 is LGHNA and CDR2 is YNFKEQ. CDR3 length: 19 amino acids. Many counts were recorded for this clonotype. Its target is unknown.

The V gene is TRBV4-2, the J gene TRBJ2-7, with TRBD2 matching over 12 bases. Sample: blood. The clonotype was recovered from a woman of 80 years or more in good health. Here the CDR3 reads CASSQATTSGGTLSYEQYF. The CDR3 DNA reads TGTGCCAGCAGCCAAGCGACGACTAGCGGGGGCACCCTCTCCTACGAGCAGTACTTC.